This TCR beta chain was recorded in a study of blood T cells in healthy people across ages. Findings and limits, study-wide: Comparison with aged donors showed that long-lived donors had more naive CD4+ cells and higher diversity. Age showed a roughly linear inverse relationship with TCR beta diversity per million T cells.

The trim removed 10 bases at V and 4 bases at J, leaving 13 bases unmatched. Looked up from germline, CDR1 is LGHDT and CDR2 is YNNKEL (reference sequence). This CDR3 region has 15 residues. Comments on this clonotype: The antigen remains unidentified.

A second PCR, run for 7 to 11 cycles, used a sample-barcoded 5' primer plus a J-beta primer mix. TCRdb independently ran MiXCR on the 5' RACE reads; one entry per CDR3 protein. The sample has some 1.1 million distinct CDR3 sequences, around two fifths seen once. This sequence originates from a man aged 18 to 29 in good health. This chain connects TRBV3-1 to TRBJ1-2; 9 bases align to TRBD1. The specimen was blood. The CDR3 loop reads CATLGPGTGRYGYTF. The CDR3 DNA sequence: TGTGCCACCTTAGGTCCCGGGACAGGGCGCTATGGCTACACCTTC.